The subject of this entry is one TCR beta chain. Its specificity is unknown. This record belongs to a study of T-cell memory formation after mild COVID-19. Study-level information: Across donors, TCR clusters were largely donor specific. Study-level points and caveats: Clones that contracted clustered mainly in CM and EM if CD4+ and in EMRA if CD8+. That cross-reactive memory joined was suggested by some responding clones appearing in pre-infection memory. Whereas later expanders leaned CD4+, clones contracting day 15 to 85 showed a balanced CD4/CD8 makeup.

TCRdb ran MiXCR on the 5' RACE reads and lists one entry per CDR3 protein. The table shows hundreds of thousands of distinct CDR3 sequences, with 28% occurring only once. This TCR derives from an adult woman who had mild COVID-19 (a few samples of this study predate the infection). Cell type and time point are not known. Sequenced input: PBMCs or a T cell subset sorted from them (not recorded which).

CDR3 sequence reads: CASSLLARGTDTQYF. The CDR3 DNA follows: TGTGCCAGCAGCCTCCTAGCGAGGGGGACAGATACGCAGTATTTT. This chain links TRBV7-3 with TRBJ2-3, with D perhaps being TRBD1 or TRBD2 (6 bases each). This CDR3 is 15 amino acids long. Germline CDR1 reads SGHTA; CDR2 reads FQGTGA. V lost 5 bases to trimming and J lost 3 bases, with 15 bases between them.